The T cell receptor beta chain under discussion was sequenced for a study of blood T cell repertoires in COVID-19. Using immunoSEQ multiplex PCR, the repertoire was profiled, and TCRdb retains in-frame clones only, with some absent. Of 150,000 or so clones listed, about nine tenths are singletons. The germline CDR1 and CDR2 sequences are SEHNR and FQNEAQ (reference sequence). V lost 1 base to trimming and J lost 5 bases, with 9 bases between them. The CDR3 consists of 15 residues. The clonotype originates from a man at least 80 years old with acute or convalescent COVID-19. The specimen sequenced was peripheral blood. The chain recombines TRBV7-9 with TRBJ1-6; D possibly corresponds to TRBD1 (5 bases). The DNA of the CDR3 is TGTGCCAGCAGCTTAGGACAGCCAGATAATTCACCCCTCCACTTT. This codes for CASSLGQPDNSPLHF.